This TCR beta chain derives from a study of T cells in Graves' hyperthyroidism and ophthalmopathy. CDR3 size: 15 residues. Looked up from germline, CDR1 is WNHNN and CDR2 is SYGVQD (reference sequence). Unmatched junction bases numbered 6, after V lost 4 bases and J lost 2 bases. Template material for amplifying TCR beta CDR3 regions consisted of RNA transcripts. The HTBI primer set drove a first-round RT-PCR of the TCR CDR3. TCRdb ran MiXCR on the multiplex PCR reads and lists one entry per CDR3 protein. The sample has hundreds of thousands of distinct CDR3 sequences, roughly 17% seen once; the top ten hold roughly 18%.

Specimen: blood. The sequence derives from a woman aged 18-29 years with Graves' hyperthyroidism. The V and J genes are TRBV10-1 and TRBJ1-1, with TRBD1 matching over 8 bases. CDR3 sequence reads: CASSGSGTGNTEAFF. The CDR3 bases are TGCGCCAGCAGTGGATCCGGGACAGGTAACACTGAAGCTTTCTTT.